The source of this T cell receptor (beta chain) is a study of identical twins. Study-wide results and limits: Abundant beta clonotypes from cord blood had fewer insertions, unlike memory repertoires, which showed none.

There were only healthy Caucasians among the donors. The CDR3 sequence is 16 residues long. V lost 2 bases and J lost 0; bases outside the gene matches: 4. The germline CDR1 and CDR2 sequences are MNHEY and SVGAGI. TCRdb re-analysed the 5' RACE reads in MiXCR, keeping a single row per CDR3 protein. This table has 500,000 to 650,000 distinct CDR3 sequences, approximately 20% appearing once. As for this clonotype: Its antigen is not known.

The same data also contributed to another study, on yellow fever vaccine responses in identical twins.

The rearrangement uses TRBV6-5 and TRBJ2-3; 8 bases are shared with TRBD1. The clonotype was recovered from a woman aged 18-29 years in good health. Sample: CD4+ T cells sorted from blood. For the CDR3, the DNA is TGTGCCAGCAGTTACGCTCAGGGGGCTAGCACAGATACGCAGTATTTT. Protein sequence: CASSYAQGASTDTQYF.